The next 24 T cell receptor beta chains were all read from a single sample in a study of spatial heterogeneity in lung cancer. Specified time point: blood at routine non-recurrence follow-up after resection. TCRdb reprocessed the 5' RACE reads with MiXCR, giving one entry per CDR3 protein. The sample holds fewer than 20,000 distinct CDR3 sequences, approximately 8.5% seen once. The material sequenced was PBMCs, taken at follow-up. The receptor source for this set is a male donor with early-stage non-small cell lung cancer.

This clonotype was counted ten times or more. The chain recombines TRBV11-2 with TRBJ1-3; 8 nucleotides match TRBD1. Germline V gene lookup returns CDR1 SGHAT and CDR2 FQNNGV. CDR3 length equals 15 residues. Trimming cost V 6 bases and J 1 base; bases outside gene matches: 5. CDR3 in DNA: TGTGCCAGCAGGAGCCGGGACAGGTCTGGAAACACCATATATTTT. This gives the protein CASRSRDRSGNTIYF.

This clonotype was recorded many times. J is TRBJ1-5 and V is TRBV6-1; D might be TRBD1 (5 bases). V was shortened by 6 bases and J by 5 bases, with 14 bases between the two germline ends. Germline CDR1 and CDR2: MNHNS and SASEGT. This CDR3 is built from 14 residues. CDR3 sequence (DNA): TGTGCCAGCAGGGACTATTTGGGGGATCAGCCCCAGCATTTT. It translates to CASRDYLGDQPQHF.

This clonotype was counted a few times. The chain links TRBV6-5 to TRBJ1-6; D gene ambiguous. Trimming pared 7 bases from V and 4 bases from J, leaving 14 bases between. The CDR3 totals 15 residues. Germline V lookup: CDR1 MNHEY, CDR2 SVGAGI. CDR3 sequence reads: CASMAGKRYNSPLHF. CDR3 in DNA: TGTGCCAGCATGGCGGGGAAAAGGTATAATTCACCCCTCCACTTT.

Ten or more counts support this clonotype. This chain connects TRBV4-1 to TRBJ2-5, with 13 bases lining up with TRBD2. The CDR3 consists of 15 residues. V was pared by 4 bases and J by 2 bases, with 1 base of the junction left unmatched. Looked up from germline, CDR1 is MGHRA and CDR2 is YSYEKL. The CDR3 DNA reads TGCGCCAGCAGCCCGGGACTAGCGGGACAAGAGACCCAGTACTTC. It yields the protein CASSPGLAGQETQYF.

This clonotype was observed many times. The rearrangement uses TRBV15 and TRBJ2-7; D remains ambiguous. The V and J ends lost 1 base and 3 bases respectively, with 4 bases between them. The CDR3 spans 12 residues. CDR1 is LNHNV, CDR2 YYDKDF, per germline (reference sequence). In DNA, the CDR3 is TGTGCCACCAGCAGAGTGGGCTACGAGCAGTACTTC. The encoded protein is CATSRVGYEQYF.

This clonotype was seen many times. The chain couples TRBV28 to TRBJ2-3; TRBD2 aligns across 7 bases. Germline CDR1 is MDHEN and CDR2 is SYDVKM. Losses at the gene ends were 3 bases for V and 5 bases for J; bases not matched to a gene: 11. The CDR3 totals 16 residues. DNA for the CDR3: TGTGCCAGCAGTTTTCGGGCGGGAGAGGTGGAAGATACGCAGTATTTT. Translating gives CASSFRAGEVEDTQYF. The full variable domain, with the rest looked up from reference TRBV28 and TRBJ2-3, is DVKVTQSSRYLVKRTGEKVFLECVQDMDHENMFWYRQDPGLGLRLIYFSYDVKMKEKGDIPEGYSVSREKKERFSLILESASTNQTSMYLCASSFRAGEVEDTQYFGPGTRLTVL.

This clonotype was detected ten times or more. The chain employs TRBV5-1 and TRBJ2-1, with D perhaps matching TRBD1 (6 bases). The CDR3 has 17 residues. The V end lost 5 bases, the J end lost 0 bases, and 18 bases lay between the germline ends. Per germline, CDR1 SGHRS and CDR2 YFSETQ. CDR3 residues: CASRAGQIQSSYNEQFF. CDR3 coding DNA: TGCGCCAGCAGGGCCGGACAGATCCAGAGCTCCTACAATGAGCAGTTCTTC.

In this sample, this clonotype turned up many times. This chain joins TRBV7-6 and TRBJ1-1; 7 positions agree with TRBD1. The CDR3 totals 15 residues. The germline V gene encodes CDR1 SGHVS and CDR2 FNYEAQ. V trimming: 6 bases; J trimming: 1 base; junction bases outside the gene matches: 8. The CDR3 is CASRSPGTANTEAFF. The CDR3 coding sequence is TGTGCCAGCAGAAGTCCCGGGACAGCGAACACTGAAGCTTTCTTT.

There are a few counts of this clonotype. The gene calls are TRBV19 and TRBJ2-1, with D unresolved. V gave up 1 base and J gave up 6 bases, with 7 bases separating them. This CDR3 contains 13 residues. Per the germline V gene, CDR1 is LNHDA and CDR2 is SQIVND (reference sequence). The CDR3 loop is CASSIGGLNEQFF. DNA of the CDR3: TGTGCCAGTAGTATAGGTGGCCTCAATGAGCAGTTCTTC.

This clonotype has a handful of counts. V and J are TRBV28 and TRBJ2-4, with 9 bases identical to TRBD2. This CDR3 has 18 residues. V lost 6 bases and J lost 1; bases outside the gene matches: 13. Germline lookup yields CDR1 MDHEN and CDR2 SYDVKM. In nucleotides, the CDR3 is TGTGCCAGCAGAAAGACGACTAGCGGAAAAGGGGCCAAAAACATTCAGTACTTC. Residues: CASRKTTSGKGAKNIQYF.

By sample fraction, this clonotype is medium-sized. CDR3 sequence (DNA): TGCGCCAGCAGCCAAGAGCGGGGGAATCAAGAGACCCAGTACTTC. Protein product: CASSQERGNQETQYF. The genes are TRBV4-3 and TRBJ2-5; 7 bases are a match to TRBD2. The V gene's germline CDR1 is LGHNA and CDR2 YSLEER. This CDR3 spans 15 amino acids. V shed 0 bases and J 2 bases; nucleotides not matched to a gene: 3.

This clonotype appeared many times. The chain employs TRBV5-1 and TRBJ1-1; D remains ambiguous. This CDR3 has 13 amino acids. Germline CDR1 is SGHRS and CDR2 is YFSETQ. V lost 1 base to trimming and J lost 2 bases, with 6 bases between them. CDR3 in amino acids: CASSLSANTEAFF. The CDR3 nucleotides read TGCGCCAGCAGCTTGAGCGCAAACACTGAAGCTTTCTTT.

There are many counts of this clonotype. The chain is built from TRBV7-8 and TRBJ2-1, with 9 positions matching TRBD2. The CDR3 spans 16 residues. The junction had 5 bases not matched to a gene; V was cut back by 1 base and J by 4 bases. Germline V lookup: CDR1 SGHVS, CDR2 FQNEAQ. CDR3 loop: CASSLGLAGRYNEQFF. CDR3 bases: TGTGCCAGCAGCTTAGGGCTAGCGGGACGTTACAATGAGCAGTTCTTC.

V and J are TRBV12-3 or TRBV12-4 and TRBJ1-4; TRBD1 might be the D (6 bases). Trimming removed 6 bases at V and 5 bases at J, with 13 bases between. The CDR3 runs to 14 residues. The CDR3 loop is CASSRTALNEKLFF. CDR3 DNA: TGTGCCAGCAGCAGGACAGCCCTAAATGAAAAACTGTTTTTT.

This chain uses TRBV10-3 with TRBJ2-1; the match to TRBD1 covers 11 bases. CDR1 is ENHRY and CDR2 is SYGVKD in the germline V gene. The CDR3 is made up of 16 amino acids. Trimming removed 0 bases from V and 6 bases from J; junction bases left unmatched: 4. The CDR3 DNA is TGTGCCATCAGTGAGTCGTCGGGACAGGGGGGCAATGAGCAGTTCTTC. It translates to CAISESSGQGGNEQFF.

The sample holds a few counts of this clonotype. The J gene is TRBJ2-1, the V gene TRBV7-9; tentatively, D is TRBD2 (5 bases). V was shortened by 5 bases and J by 0 bases, with 14 bases between the two germline ends. The CDR3 has 16 residues. Per the germline V gene, CDR1 is SEHNR and CDR2 is FQNEAQ (reference sequence). CDR3 nucleotide sequence: TGTGCCAGCAGCGGGATAGTTGGGAGCTCCTACAATGAGCAGTTCTTC. It is translated as CASSGIVGSSYNEQFF.

This clonotype was seen repeatedly, ten times or more. The chain uses TRBV6-2 or TRBV6-3 and TRBJ2-7; D gene ambiguous. CDR3 length: 15 amino acids. Germline V gene sequence: CDR1 MNHEY, CDR2 SVGEGT. With 6 bases removed from V and 1 base from J, the gap between germline ends came to 16 bases. The CDR3 sequence: CASRDQDVFSYEQYF. CDR3 DNA sequence: TGTGCCAGCAGGGACCAGGACGTATTTTCCTACGAGCAGTACTTC.

Ten or more counts support this clonotype. The chain is built from TRBV14 and TRBJ2-1; D possibly corresponds to TRBD1 (6 bases). Per germline, CDR1 SGHDN and CDR2 FVKESK. The CDR3 totals 15 residues. Trimming took off 4 bases at V and 9 bases at J, with 19 bases between the two ends. DNA of the CDR3: TGTGCCAGCAGCCTCGGTGGGACACTCTCCGGTGAGCAGTTCTTC. The encoded protein is CASSLGGTLSGEQFF.

This clonotype was observed a handful of times. The chain employs TRBV10-2 and TRBJ2-1, with D tentatively TRBD2 (6 bases). CDR3 length equals 17 residues. Germline V gene data show CDR1 as WSHSY and CDR2 as SAAADI. The V end was cut by 6 bases, the J end by 4 bases, with 22 bases between. CDR3 DNA sequence: TGCGCCAGCAGCCAGGGAGTCGGGAGTATTAGGTACAATGAGCAGTTCTTC. This translates into CASSQGVGSIRYNEQFF.

This clonotype was observed a few times. This chain joins TRBV29-1 and TRBJ2-7, with TRBD1 as a possible D gene (5 bases). V was shortened by 7 bases and J by 5 bases, with 15 bases between the two germline ends. Germline V gene sequence: CDR1 SQVTM, CDR2 ANQGSEA. The CDR3 contains 12 residues. Written as DNA, the CDR3 is TGCAGCGCTGGCCGGGCCAGGGACGAGCAGTACTTC. Residues: CSAGRARDEQYF.

Ten or more counts support this clonotype. As DNA, the CDR3 is TGTGCCAGCAGCTTAGCGGAGATCACTGAAGCTTTCTTT. Its protein is CASSLAEITEAFF. This chain uses TRBV11-2 with TRBJ1-1, with no clear D. V shed 1 base and J shed 4 bases, with 7 bases lying between them. CDR3 length: 13 residues. Germline-derived CDR1 and CDR2 are SGHAT and FQNNGV.

The chain is built from TRBV5-1 and TRBJ2-3; D is uncertain. The CDR3 is 15 residues long. Trimming left V 0 bases short and J 0 bases short, with 8 bases between. Germline CDR1 SGHRS, CDR2 YFSETQ. The CDR3 loop reads CASSLAGTSTDTQYF. CDR3 sequence (DNA): TGCGCCAGCAGCTTGGCAGGTACTAGCACAGATACGCAGTATTTT. The variable domain in full, completed from reference TRBV5-1 and TRBJ2-3, reads KAGVTQTPRYLIKTRGQQVTLSCSPISGHRSVSWYQQTPGQGLQFLFEYFSETQRNKGNFPGRFSGRQFSNSRSEMNVSTLELGDSALYLCASSLAGTSTDTQYFGPGTRLTVL.

This clonotype is medium-sized (0.01 to 0.1%) within its sample. The rearrangement joins TRBV12-3 or TRBV12-4 to TRBJ1-3, with D perhaps TRBD1 (5 bases). V lost 7 bases and J 6 bases, leaving 22 bases between the germline ends. The CDR3 totals 16 residues. The CDR3 reads CASTNQGRLIENTIYF. For the CDR3, the DNA is TGTGCCAGCACCAACCAGGGACGGCTGATTGAAAACACCATATATTTT.

The genes are TRBV2 and TRBJ1-6; D might be TRBD1 (5 bases). Trimming pared 9 bases from V and 6 bases from J, leaving 18 bases between. Germline CDR1 SNHLY, CDR2 FYNNEI. This CDR3 is 15 amino acids long. CDR3 DNA: TGTGCCAGTCCTCAAGGGGAGGCAGCTAATTCACCCCTCCACTTT. This translates into CASPQGEAANSPLHF.